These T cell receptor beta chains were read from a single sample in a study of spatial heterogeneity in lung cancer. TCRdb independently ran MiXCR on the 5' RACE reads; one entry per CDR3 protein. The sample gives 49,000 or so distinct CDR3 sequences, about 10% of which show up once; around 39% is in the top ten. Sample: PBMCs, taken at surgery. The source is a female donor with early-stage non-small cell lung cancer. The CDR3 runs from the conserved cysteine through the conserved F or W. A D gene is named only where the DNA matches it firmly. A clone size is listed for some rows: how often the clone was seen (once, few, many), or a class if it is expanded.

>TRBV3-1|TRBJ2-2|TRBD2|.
TGTGCCAGCAGCCAAGATTTGGGGACTAGCGGGCGGAACACCGGGGAGCTGTTTTTT
CASSQDLGTSGRNTGELFF
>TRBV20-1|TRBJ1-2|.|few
TGCAGTGCTAGTTGGCAGTACTATGGCTACACCTTC
CSASWQYYGYTF
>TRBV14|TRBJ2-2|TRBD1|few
TGTGCCAGCAGCGCCAGGGGGTCGAACACCGGGGAGCTGTTTTTT
CASSARGSNTGELFF
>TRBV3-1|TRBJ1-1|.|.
TGTGCCAGCAGTCTTCCGGGACATGGGCCAACTGAAGCTTTCTTT
CASSLPGHGPTEAFF
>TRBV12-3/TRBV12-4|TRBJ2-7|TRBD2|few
TGTGCCAGCAGTTCCGCTAGCGGGGGCTCCTACGAGCAGTACTTC
CASSSASGGSYEQYF
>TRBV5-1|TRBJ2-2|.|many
TGCGCCAGCAGCCCGACTAGTACGAACACCGGGGAGCTGTTTTTT
CASSPTSTNTGELFF
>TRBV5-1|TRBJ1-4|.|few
TGCGCCAGCAGCTTGGACAGCAAGAATGAAAAACTGTTTTTT
CASSLDSKNEKLFF
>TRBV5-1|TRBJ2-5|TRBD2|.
TGCGCCAGCAGCATGGGACTACAAGAGACCCAGTACTTC
CASSMGLQETQYF
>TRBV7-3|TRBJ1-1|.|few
TGTGCCAGCAGCTTCCATCCGAACACTGAAGCTTTCTTT
CASSFHPNTEAFF
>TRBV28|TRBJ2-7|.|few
TGTGCCAGCAGCCCGCTGACGTTCGGTTCGGAGCAGTACTTC
CASSPLTFGSEQYF
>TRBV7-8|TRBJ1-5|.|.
TGTGCCAGCAGCTTAGACGGGGCGAGGCCCCAGCATTTT
CASSLDGARPQHF
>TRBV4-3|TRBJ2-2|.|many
TGCGCCAGCAGCCAAGAAAGGGGGAGGAACACCGGGGAGCTGTTTTTT
CASSQERGRNTGELFF
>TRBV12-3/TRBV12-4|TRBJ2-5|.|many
TGTGCCAGCAGTTTTGGGGAGACCCAGTACTTC
CASSFGETQYF
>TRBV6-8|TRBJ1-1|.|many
TGTGCCAGCAGTCCGCCGGGCAGTTTGAACACTGAAGCTTTCTTT
CASSPPGSLNTEAFF
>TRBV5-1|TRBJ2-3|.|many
TGCGCCAGCAGCCCGGACACGGTCGGGGATACGCAGTATTTT
CASSPDTVGDTQYF
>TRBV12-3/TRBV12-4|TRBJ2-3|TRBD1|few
TGTGCCAGCAGGGACAGGGGGGGCCGATCCGAAGATACGCAGTATTTT
CASRDRGGRSEDTQYF
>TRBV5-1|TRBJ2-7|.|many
TGCGCCAGCAGCTTGGACAGGGTGAGCGAGCAGTACTTC
CASSLDRVSEQYF
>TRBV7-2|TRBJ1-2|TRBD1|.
TGTGCCAGCGGACAGGGGGCGCGTGGCTACACCTTC
CASGQGARGYTF
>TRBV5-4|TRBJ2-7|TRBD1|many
TGTGCCAGCAGCTTCGGGACAGGGGGTATCTACGAGCAGTACTTC
CASSFGTGGIYEQYF
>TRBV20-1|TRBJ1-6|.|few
TGCAGTGCTAGAGATCGGCAGCTAACCTCCTATAATTCACCCCTCCACTTT
CSARDRQLTSYNSPLHF
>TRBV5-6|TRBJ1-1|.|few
TGTGCCAGCAGCTTGGGGAACACAATTGAAGCTTTCTTT
CASSLGNTIEAFF
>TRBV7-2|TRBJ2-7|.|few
TGTGCCAGCAGCTTAGTTTCGGGGGCCGAGCAGTACTTC
CASSLVSGAEQYF
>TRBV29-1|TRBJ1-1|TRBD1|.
TGCAGCGTTGAAGATGTGTCCGGGACAGGGGGCGTGGGCCCTGAAGCTTTCTTT
CSVEDVSGTGGVGPEAFF
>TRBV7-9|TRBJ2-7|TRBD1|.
TGTGCCAGCAGCTTAGACCGACAGGGAAATATCTACGAGCAGTACTTC
CASSLDRQGNIYEQYF
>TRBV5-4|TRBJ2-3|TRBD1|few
TGTGCCAGCAGCTTGCCGGGACAGGAGGAAAGGGATACGCAGTATTTT
CASSLPGQEERDTQYF